Below are 28 T cell receptor beta chains sequenced from a single sample in a study of Graves' ophthalmopathy and Graves' hyperthyroidism. Amplifying from RNA transcripts, the study obtained TCR beta CDR3 regions. RT-PCR with HTBI primers came first, then second-round multiplex PCR. TCRdb redid the calling of the multiplex PCR reads with MiXCR, one entry per CDR3 protein. This repertoire shows 300,000 or so distinct CDR3 sequences, 15% to 20% found once; its top ten account for around 12%. The sequenced sample was peripheral blood. Receptors were obtained from an adult man with Graves' ophthalmopathy.

This clonotype occurred many times. The V and J genes are TRBV6-5 and TRBJ1-2, with D unclear. The V and J ends lost 6 bases and 4 bases respectively, with 9 bases between them. This CDR3 spans 12 amino acids. Germline V gives CDR1 MNHEY, CDR2 SVGAGI. The CDR3 spells CASRFGFYGYTF. As DNA, the CDR3 is TGTGCCAGCAGATTCGGGTTCTATGGCTACACCTTC.

V usage is TRBV5-1 and J usage is TRBJ1-1; tentatively, D is TRBD1 (5 bases). There are 13 residues in the CDR3. Trimming pared 4 bases from V and 3 bases from J, leaving 10 bases between. Germline V lookup: CDR1 SGHRS, CDR2 YFSETQ. The CDR3 protein is CASSQQDYTEAFF. The CDR3, as DNA: TGCGCCAGCAGCCAACAGGACTACACTGAAGCTTTCTTT. The variable domain in full, with the rest retrieved from reference TRBV5-1 and TRBJ1-1, is KAGVTQTPRYLIKTRGQQVTLSCSPISGHRSVSWYQQTPGQGLQFLFEYFSETQRNKGNFPGRFSGRQFSNSRSEMNVSTLELGDSALYLCASSQQDYTEAFFGQGTRLTVV.

At least ten counts were recorded for this clonotype. The chain links TRBV19 to TRBJ2-2; D is undetermined. V lost 6 bases and J lost 0, with 11 bases in between. Germline lookup yields CDR1 LNHDA and CDR2 SQIVND (reference sequence). This CDR3 comprises 15 residues. CDR3 residues: CASSALSTNTGELFF. The DNA of the CDR3 is TGTGCCAGTAGCGCTCTATCGACGAACACCGGGGAGCTGTTTTTT. Full variable domain (remainder filled in from reference TRBV19 and TRBJ2-2): DGGITQSPKYLFRKEGQNVTLSCEQNLNHDAMYWYRQDPGQGLRLIYYSQIVNDFQKGDIAEGYSVSREKKESFPLTVTSAQKNPTAFYLCASSALSTNTGELFFGEGSRLTVL.

The table lists this clonotype with many counts. The CDR3 region has the DNA TGTGCCAGCAGTTTACCAGCGGGGGCTGAGGAGACCCAGTACTTC. This sequence encodes CASSLPAGAEETQYF. The chain joins TRBV28 to TRBJ2-5, with 8 bases matching TRBD2. V was pared by 2 bases and J by 5 bases, with 7 bases of the junction left unmatched. Per germline, CDR1 MDHEN and CDR2 SYDVKM. This CDR3 spans 15 amino acids. Full variable domain (missing parts from reference TRBV28 and TRBJ2-5): DVKVTQSSRYLVKRTGEKVFLECVQDMDHENMFWYRQDPGLGLRLIYFSYDVKMKEKGDIPEGYSVSREKKERFSLILESASTNQTSMYLCASSLPAGAEETQYFGPGTRLLVL.

This clonotype was seen repeatedly, ten times or more. The CDR3 loop reads CASSSRLGQETQYF. Here the CDR3 DNA reads TGTGCCAGCAGTTCGAGACTAGGGCAAGAGACCCAGTACTTC. This chain connects TRBV28 to TRBJ2-5; tentative D call: TRBD2 (6 bases). Germline V gene sequence: CDR1 MDHEN, CDR2 SYDVKM. V dropped 4 bases and J dropped 2 bases, with 11 bases sitting between them. The CDR3 runs 14 residues. The variable domain in full, completed from reference TRBV28 and TRBJ2-5, reads DVKVTQSSRYLVKRTGEKVFLECVQDMDHENMFWYRQDPGLGLRLIYFSYDVKMKEKGDIPEGYSVSREKKERFSLILESASTNQTSMYLCASSSRLGQETQYFGPGTRLLVL.

There are many counts of this clonotype. The rearrangement uses TRBV9 and TRBJ1-2, with unresolved D. The germline V gene encodes CDR1 SGDLS and CDR2 YYNGEE. Trimming left V 0 bases short and J 7 bases short, with 7 bases between. The length of the CDR3 is 12 residues. The CDR3 DNA reads TGTGCCAGCAGCGTAGGAGAGGTTGGCTACACCTTC. It encodes CASSVGEVGYTF.

The chain carries TRBV7-8 and TRBJ2-7; D is tentatively TRBD1 or TRBD2 (5 bases each). Germline V CDR1 and CDR2: SGHVS, FQNEAQ. The CDR3 extends over 14 amino acids. V shed 1 base and J shed 5 bases, with 12 bases lying between them. The CDR3 spells CASSLDWGMNEQYF. The DNA of the CDR3 is TGTGCCAGCAGCTTAGATTGGGGGATGAACGAGCAGTACTTC. Full variable domain (remainder filled in from reference TRBV7-8 and TRBJ2-7): GAGVSQSPRYKVAKRGQDVALRCDPISGHVSLFWYQQALGQGPEFLTYFQNEAQLDKSGLPSDRFFAERPEGSVSTLKIQRTQQEDSAVYLCASSLDWGMNEQYFGPGTRLTVT.

This clonotype has a count of ten or more. J is TRBJ1-5 and V is TRBV15, with D unresolved. Looked up from germline, CDR1 is LNHNV and CDR2 is YYDKDF (reference sequence). This CDR3 has 15 amino acids. V lost 0 bases to trimming and J lost 5 bases, with 11 bases between them. CDR3 sequence reads: CATSRDRRTHQPQHF. The CDR3 nucleotides read TGTGCCACCAGCAGAGATCGGAGGACCCATCAGCCCCAGCATTTT.

The chain recombines TRBV6-5 with TRBJ2-7, with TRBD2 identical over 11 bases. CDR1 and CDR2 from the germline V gene are MNHEY and SVGAGI. The junction had 11 bases not matched to a gene; V was cut back by 6 bases and J by 7 bases. The CDR3 is 15 residues long. CDR3 in amino acids: CASRLAGGPGGEQYF. The DNA for the CDR3 is TGTGCCAGCAGATTAGCGGGAGGGCCCGGTGGAGAGCAGTACTTC.

This clonotype was seen only once. The chain combines TRBV6-5 with TRBJ1-3; D is undetermined. V was pared by 0 bases and J by 0 bases, with 6 bases between. There are 15 residues in the CDR3. Germline V gene data show CDR1 as MNHEY and CDR2 as SVGAGI. CDR3 bases: TGTGCCAGCAGTTACTCGAGGCTCTCTGGAAACACCATATATTTT. It encodes CASSYSRLSGNTIYF.

This clonotype was seen repeatedly, ten times or more. This chain joins TRBV7-8 and TRBJ2-5; D possibly uses TRBD1 or TRBD2 (5 bases each). The V end was cut by 5 bases, the J end by 0 bases, with 16 bases between. The CDR3 has 16 amino acids. Germline CDR1 SGHVS, CDR2 FQNEAQ. The CDR3 reads CASSPRDGRYQETQYF. The CDR3 bases are TGTGCCAGCAGCCCCCGGGACGGCCGGTACCAAGAGACCCAGTACTTC.

This rearrangement joins TRBV14 to TRBJ2-7, with D maybe TRBD2 (6 bases). The length of the CDR3 is 15 residues. Germline V CDR1 and CDR2: SGHDN, FVKESK. Trimming removed 1 base from V and 0 bases from J, with 10 bases in between. The CDR3 here is CASSQGDGSSYEQYF. CDR3 DNA: TGTGCCAGCAGCCAAGGCGACGGGAGCTCCTACGAGCAGTACTTC. The variable domain in full, with the rest retrieved from reference TRBV14 and TRBJ2-7, is EAGVTQFPSHSVIEKGQTVTLRCDPISGHDNLYWYRRVMGKEIKFLLHFVKESKQDESGMPNNRFLAERTGGTYSTLKVQPAELEDSGVYFCASSQGDGSSYEQYFGPGTRLTVT.

In its sample, this clonotype was seen many times. Here the CDR3 DNA reads TGCGCCAGCAGCTTCGTTCAGGTCAGAGCTAGCTCTCCCTACGAGCAGTACTTC. It translates to CASSFVQVRASSPYEQYF. This sequence joins TRBV5-1 and TRBJ2-7; a possible D gene is TRBD2 (5 bases). This CDR3 contains 18 residues. Germline V gene sequence: CDR1 SGHRS, CDR2 YFSETQ. V was trimmed by 2 bases and J by 2 bases, leaving 23 bases between them.

This clonotype occurred many times. The chain employs TRBV6-5 and TRBJ2-5; 10 bases match TRBD1. V was clipped by 6 bases and J by 7 bases; unmatched bases: 8. The CDR3 is 14 residues long. The germline V gene encodes CDR1 MNHEY and CDR2 SVGAGI. The CDR3 here is CASSQDRGRGTQYF. The CDR3 nucleotides are TGTGCCAGCAGCCAAGACAGGGGGCGAGGGACCCAGTACTTC.

This clonotype was detected many times. The rearrangement uses TRBV6-4 and TRBJ2-2; D is perhaps TRBD2 (5 bases). In germline, CDR1 is MRHNA, CDR2 SNTAGT. This CDR3 spans 18 amino acids. Trimming cost V 8 bases and J 2 bases, with 24 bases left between them. CDR3 DNA: TGTGCCAGCCCCCCGAGGGAAACGAGCGCCTTCAACACCGGGGAGCTGTTTTTT. Translating it yields CASPPRETSAFNTGELFF.

This clonotype has a count of ten or more. V is TRBV7-9 and J is TRBJ1-5; 10 bases map to TRBD1. The CDR3 has 17 amino acids. The germline gives CDR1 SEHNR, CDR2 FQNEAQ (reference sequence). J was trimmed by 0 bases and V by 1 base; bases with no gene match: 3. The CDR3 reads CASSLGTGGVSNQPQHF. The CDR3 DNA is TGTGCCAGCAGCTTAGGGACAGGGGGAGTTAGCAATCAGCCCCAGCATTTT.

This clonotype was observed many times. The chain employs TRBV27 and TRBJ1-6; D is unclear. Germline values: CDR1 MNHEY, CDR2 SMNVEV (reference sequence). The CDR3 is 15 residues long. The germline V and J ends were trimmed by 3 bases and 5 bases, with 11 bases remaining between them. The CDR3 loop reads CASSFRPPDNSPLHF. The CDR3 nucleotides read TGTGCCAGCAGTTTTCGCCCCCCAGATAATTCACCCCTCCACTTT.

The V and J genes are TRBV27 and TRBJ2-7; D could derive from TRBD1 or TRBD2 (6 bases each). The CDR3 spans 14 residues. Germline CDR1 reads MNHEY; CDR2 reads SMNVEV (reference sequence). V was cut by 1 base and J by 2 bases, with 9 bases left in between. The CDR3 protein is CASSLYRGPYEQYF. CDR3 nucleotide sequence: TGTGCCAGCAGTTTATATCGGGGGCCCTACGAGCAGTACTTC.

This clonotype is a singleton in its sample. J is TRBJ2-7 and V is TRBV11-2; no clear D. This CDR3 is 14 amino acids long. In germline, CDR1 is SGHAT, CDR2 FQNNGV. V gave up 1 base and J gave up 6 bases, with 13 bases separating them. CDR3 amino acids: CASSLVGLLGEQYF. DNA for the CDR3: TGTGCCAGCAGCTTAGTGGGCCTACTCGGCGAGCAGTACTTC.

This clonotype has a count of ten or more. The rearrangement joins TRBV6-1 to TRBJ1-5, with D perhaps TRBD1 (5 bases). V shed 7 bases and J shed 12 bases, with 13 bases lying between them. CDR1 is MNHNS and CDR2 is SASEGT in the germline V gene. This CDR3 spans 11 amino acids. DNA of the CDR3: TGTGCCAGCACCTCGGGGGGAGTCCAGCATTTT. This codes for CASTSGGVQHF.

In this sample, this clonotype turned up many times. V usage is TRBV19 and J usage is TRBJ1-5; the D gene is possibly TRBD1 (5 bases). CDR3 length: 16 amino acids. Per the germline V gene, CDR1 is LNHDA and CDR2 is SQIVND (reference sequence). Trimming took 8 bases from V and 4 from J, leaving 21 bases between them. The CDR3 sequence: CASDGGVYRSNQPQHF. The CDR3 DNA reads TGTGCCAGTGATGGAGGGGTTTACAGGTCTAATCAGCCCCAGCATTTT.

This clonotype was counted at least ten times. This chain links TRBV20-1 with TRBJ2-7; 8 positions agree with TRBD1. Germline V gene data show CDR1 as DFQATT and CDR2 as SNEGSKA (reference sequence). J gave up 3 bases and V 5 bases, and 6 bases lay outside the gene matches. The CDR3 loop spans 13 amino acids. The DNA for the CDR3 is TGCAGTGCTCCGGGACAGGCGAACTACGAGCAGTACTTC. It specifies CSAPGQANYEQYF.

This clonotype was recorded many times. V is TRBV7-9 and J is TRBJ1-5; the match to TRBD1 covers 9 bases. The germline V gene encodes CDR1 SEHNR and CDR2 FQNEAQ (reference sequence). The CDR3 extends over 15 amino acids. Trimming at V came to 5 bases and at J to 4 bases, leaving 6 bases not matched to a gene. The CDR3 reads CASSRVGQGNQPQHF. CDR3 in DNA: TGTGCCAGCAGCAGAGTGGGACAGGGAAATCAGCCCCAGCATTTT. The full variable domain, its missing parts supplied by reference TRBV7-9 and TRBJ1-5, is DTGVSQNPRHKITKRGQNVTFRCDPISEHNRLYWYRQTLGQGPEFLTYFQNEAQLEKSRLLSDRFSAERPKGSFSTLEIQRTEQGDSAMYLCASSRVGQGNQPQHFGDGTRLSIL.

The chain carries TRBV7-9 and TRBJ2-7; 7 bases align to TRBD2. Germline CDR1 and CDR2: SEHNR and FQNEAQ (reference sequence). V was pared by 2 bases and J by 3 bases, with 4 bases of the junction left unmatched. The CDR3 totals 14 residues. The CDR3 DNA follows: TGTGCCAGCAGCTTATGGCTAGCGGACTACGAGCAGTACTTC. It is translated as CASSLWLADYEQYF.

This clonotype has ten or more counts. The rearrangement links TRBV6-5 to TRBJ2-2, with TRBD2 identical over 11 bases. This CDR3 comprises 14 residues. Germline V gene data show CDR1 as MNHEY and CDR2 as SVGAGI. After removal of 11 bases from V and 2 bases from J, the junction contained 4 bases not matched to a gene. The CDR3 region is CAGGLAANTGELFF. The CDR3, as DNA: TGTGCCGGGGGACTAGCGGCTAACACCGGGGAGCTGTTTTTT.

This clonotype was detected many times. The genes are TRBV6-1 and TRBJ1-2, with D possibly matching TRBD1 (5 bases). From germline, CDR1 is MNHNS and CDR2 SASEGT. CDR3 size: 15 residues. V was clipped by 4 bases and J by 8 bases, with 20 bases between them. The CDR3 coding sequence is TGTGCCAGCAGTGGTTCGATCGGGGCCCTGAGCGGCTACACCTTC. The encoded protein is CASSGSIGALSGYTF.

This clonotype was detected many times. The chain has TRBV6-5 and TRBJ2-7, with 7 bases that match TRBD1. CDR3 length equals 15 residues. Per germline, CDR1 MNHEY and CDR2 SVGAGI. The V segment lost 6 bases and the J segment 1 base; nucleotides outside the gene matches: 9. The CDR3 loop is CASRKTGERSYEQYF. In nucleotides, the CDR3 is TGTGCCAGCAGAAAAACAGGGGAAAGGTCCTACGAGCAGTACTTC.

This clonotype was counted ten times or more. The chain links TRBV28 to TRBJ1-2; D is unresolved. Trimming took 1 base from V and 0 from J, leaving 6 bases between them. The CDR3 runs to 14 residues. Germline V gives CDR1 MDHEN, CDR2 SYDVKM. The CDR3 spells CASSLLQSNYGYTF. The DNA of the CDR3 is TGTGCCAGCAGTTTATTACAATCTAACTATGGCTACACCTTC.